This TCR beta chain was retrieved from a study of shared clonotypes between healthy human individuals. Trimming stripped 7 bases from V and 4 bases from J, with 22 bases between. The CDR3 is 16 amino acids. Germline V lookup: CDR1 LNHDA, CDR2 SQIVND (reference sequence). Terminally differentiated effector memory CD45RA+ cells were excluded from the naive CD8 cells, which were CD45RO-negative and positively selected for CCR7. Clones were read by immunoSEQ multiplex PCR, and TCRdb kept only the in-frame ones, dropping some. This sample has some 2.1 million clones; about 94% occur once, and the top ten carry approximately 1.7%.

The receptor was derived from a man aged 18 to 29 in good health. Some clones in this sample may be carry-over from other donors' samples. The specimen was naive CD8+ T cells from PBMCs. The chain combines TRBV19 with TRBJ1-2; maybe TRBD1 (6 bases). In DNA form, the CDR3 reads TGTGCCAGTAAAGGGACACTCGAGACTGAAAGCTATGGCTACACCTTC. It is translated as CASKGTLETESYGYTF.